Following are 3 T cell receptor beta chains from one sample sequenced in a study of cytomegalovirus exposure and HLA in healthy donors. Repertoires were generated with immunoSEQ multiplex PCR, while TCRdb's copy carries only in-frame clones and drops some. The sample yields around 250,000 clones, roughly 91% seen once. The source material was PBMCs. Receptor source: a young woman in good health and CMV-seronegative.

In this sample, this clone turned up a few times. The chain carries TRBV2 and TRBJ2-7; either TRBD1 or TRBD2 may fit D (5 bases each). The germline gives CDR1 SNHLY, CDR2 FYNNEI. Trimming stripped 6 bases from V and 9 bases from J, with 15 bases between. CDR3 length equals 12 residues. The CDR3 DNA follows: TGTGCCAGCAGCACGGGACCCCGAGGGCAGTACTTC. Protein product: CASSTGPRGQYF. Together with reference TRBV2 and TRBJ2-7, the CDR3 gives the full variable domain: EPEVTQTPSHQVTQMGQEVILRCVPISNHLYFYWYRQILGQKVEFLVSFYNNEISEKSEIFDDQFSVERPDGSNFTLKIRSTKLEDSAMYFCASSTGPRGQYFGPGTRLTVT.

This clone was recorded a few times. V gene TRBV2 combines with J gene TRBJ2-5; tentatively, D is TRBD1 or TRBD2 (5 bases each). The germline CDR1 and CDR2 sequences are SNHLY and FYNNEI. V gave up 3 bases and J gave up 5 bases, with 16 bases separating them. The CDR3 is made up of 15 amino acids. The CDR3 region has the DNA TGTGCCAGCAGTGATATACACGGGAAGGGGGAGACCCAGTACTTC. Its protein product is CASSDIHGKGETQYF.

This clone was counted a few times. This sequence joins TRBV9 and TRBJ1-5; D unresolved. This CDR3 is built from 13 residues. Germline-derived CDR1 and CDR2 are SGDLS and YYNGEE. The V and J ends lost 3 bases and 3 bases respectively, with 7 bases between them. CDR3 sequence: CASSAGFNQPQHF. In nucleotides, the CDR3 is TGTGCCAGCAGCGCGGGGTTCAATCAGCCCCAGCATTTT.